The T cell receptor (beta chain) described here comes from a study of blood T cell repertoires in COVID-19. The overall study: Donors in the United States, Italy and Spain gave samples during acute or convalescent COVID-19. PBMCs, B-cell-depleted T cells, or T cells provided the cDNA or gDNA that made up the material.

Authors' processing steps: Estimates of nucleated cell counts were drawn from the amplification of reference gene primers. Clones were read by immunoSEQ multiplex PCR, and TCRdb kept only the in-frame ones, dropping some. The V and J calls and clone size come from that table; D and trimming were worked out from the DNA. The table shows more than 200,000 clones, with approximately 84% occurring only once. Trimming removed 8 bases from V and 0 bases from J, with 10 bases in between. The CDR3 totals 14 residues. CDR1 is MDHEN, CDR2 SYDVKM, per germline. This TCR came from a woman aged 80 or over with acute or convalescent COVID-19. Input material: peripheral blood. The genes are TRBV28 and TRBJ1-4; TRBD1 might be the D (6 bases). The CDR3 here is CASREGATNEKLFF. The CDR3 region has the DNA TGTGCCAGCCGAGAGGGGGCAACTAATGAAAAACTGTTTTTT.